These 9 T cell receptor beta chains share one sample of origin, sequenced in a study of T cells in Graves' hyperthyroidism and ophthalmopathy. Using RNA transcripts as the source, TCR beta CDR3 regions were amplified. An initial round of RT-PCR targeting the TCR CDR3 relied on the HTBI primer set. Each CDR3 protein gets one entry after TCRdb re-called the multiplex PCR reads with MiXCR. The data contain hundreds of thousands of distinct CDR3 sequences, approximately 18% of them singletons. The sequencing sample was made of blood. The receptor source for this set is a woman in her 50s with Graves' hyperthyroidism that later progressed to Graves' ophthalmopathy.

In this sample, this clonotype turned up many times. The J gene is TRBJ2-1, the V gene TRBV20-1, with a tentative D call TRBD2 (6 bases). Germline CDR1 reads DFQATT; CDR2 reads SNEGSKA (reference sequence). Trimming took off 7 bases at V and 2 bases at J, with 9 bases between the two ends. The CDR3 runs to 12 residues. CDR3 in amino acids: CSGGGAYNEQFF. The CDR3 nucleotides read TGCAGTGGGGGCGGGGCCTACAATGAGCAGTTCTTC.

In nucleotides, the CDR3 is TGTGCCAGTAGTAATAGGAACTACAATGAGCAGTTCTTC. This translates into CASSNRNYNEQFF. The V call is TRBV19, the J call TRBJ2-1, with D unresolved. Trimming took 4 bases from V and 3 from J, leaving 7 bases between them. Germline V gives CDR1 LNHDA, CDR2 SQIVND (reference sequence). The CDR3 has 13 residues. Combining the CDR3 with reference TRBV19 and TRBJ2-1 gives the whole variable domain DGGITQSPKYLFRKEGQNVTLSCEQNLNHDAMYWYRQDPGQGLRLIYYSQIVNDFQKGDIAEGYSVSREKKESFPLTVTSAQKNPTAFYLCASSNRNYNEQFFGPGTRLTVL.

This clonotype was recorded many times. This chain joins TRBV30 and TRBJ2-1; possible D gene TRBD1, 6 bases. Germline V lookup: CDR1 GTSNPN, CDR2 SVGIG (reference sequence). The V end lost 0 bases, the J end lost 10 bases, and 16 bases lay between the germline ends. This CDR3 has 14 amino acids. The DNA for the CDR3 is TGTGCCTGGAGTGTACAGGTCAGGGGAAGCGAGCAGTTCTTC. Its translation is CAWSVQVRGSEQFF.

This clonotype appeared many times. This chain uses TRBV12-3 or TRBV12-4 with TRBJ2-5, with a weak D call TRBD2 (5 bases). V lost 6 bases to trimming and J lost 4 bases, with 15 bases between them. This CDR3 is 14 amino acids long. As DNA, the CDR3 is TGTGCCAGCAGAACCCGGACCGCGGGAGAGACCCAGTACTTC. Its protein is CASRTRTAGETQYF.

The chain couples TRBV5-5 to TRBJ1-2; D is ambiguous. The CDR3 extends over 16 amino acids. V was cut by 1 base and J by 0 bases, with 13 bases left in between. Per the germline V gene, CDR1 is SGHKS and CDR2 is YYEKEE (reference sequence). The CDR3 DNA follows: TGTGCCAGCAGCTTGTCCCGGAACCCGACTAACTATGGCTACACCTTC. Translation: CASSLSRNPTNYGYTF.

The chain carries TRBV19 and TRBJ1-1; no clear D. This CDR3 has 14 amino acids. CDR1 LNHDA and CDR2 SQIVND come from the germline V gene (reference sequence). The germline V and J ends were trimmed by 1 base and 5 bases, with 11 bases remaining between them. The CDR3 loop is CASSIAAGLTEAFF. DNA for the CDR3: TGTGCCAGTAGTATAGCGGCAGGCCTAACTGAAGCTTTCTTT.

This clonotype was picked up many times. The chain couples TRBV6-1 to TRBJ1-2; 7 bases fit TRBD1. The CDR3 totals 14 residues. Germline CDR1 and CDR2: MNHNS and SASEGT. J lost 4 bases, V lost 5 bases, and 7 bases had no gene match. DNA for the CDR3: TGTGCCAGCAGTTACTCTGACAGGGTCTATGGCTACACCTTC. It is translated as CASSYSDRVYGYTF.

V is TRBV20-1 and J is TRBJ1-1, with D unclear. The CDR3 consists of 13 residues. Looked up from germline, CDR1 is DFQATT and CDR2 is SNEGSKA (reference sequence). Between the trimmed V and J ends, which lost 6 bases and 0 bases, there was a span of 11 bases. CDR3: CSAPRGLNTEAFF. The CDR3 DNA reads as TGCAGTGCGCCTCGGGGATTGAACACTGAAGCTTTCTTT.

This chain joins TRBV6-5 and TRBJ2-7; possibly TRBD1 or TRBD2 for D (7 bases each). Germline assignment: CDR1 MNHEY and CDR2 SVGAGI. Deletions cut 0 bases from V and 5 bases from J, with 14 bases between. CDR3 length equals 15 residues. The CDR3 loop is CASSYSSQGGHEQYF. The DNA of the CDR3 is TGTGCCAGCAGTTACTCGTCCCAGGGGGGGCACGAGCAGTACTTC.